This T cell receptor beta chain came from a study of T-cell memory formation after mild COVID-19 (dated by TCRdb to the early 2020s). Describing the broader study: Most TCR sequence clusters were specific to one of the two donors. Longitudinal TCRalpha and TCRbeta repertoire sequencing tracked T-cell clones expanding and contracting after mild COVID-19 in a couple of donors. The cohort comprised two young, previously healthy adult volunteers, one female and one male.

Instrument on record: Illumina NovaSeq 6000. TCRalpha and TCRbeta cDNA libraries were built by 5'RACE with constant-segment primers, adding sample barcodes and unique molecular identifiers. RNA was extracted from every sample with Trizol reagent. The libraries were amplified in two PCR steps, and the second step added a second sample barcode and Illumina TruSeq adapters. Sequencing of the libraries was done on an Illumina NovaSeq, producing 2 x 150 bp paired-end reads. The original pipeline was this. Demultiplexing of reads and collapsing into UMI-guided consensus sequences were performed with migec v1.2.7. Using mixcr v2.1.11, UMI consensuses were aligned to TRA and TRB V and J templates and then assembled into clonotypes. Expanded or contracted clonotypes were those called significant by both edgeR and NoisET, with noise models trained on biological replicates. For edgeR calls, the thresholds were a false discovery rate-adjusted p below 0.01 and a log2 fold-change of 1. As an exploratory analysis of dynamics, PCA with hierarchical clustering was applied to max-normalized trajectories of the 1000 most abundant clonotypes. Each responding clone was given a CD4 or CD8 phenotype based on the CD4+ and CD8+ repertoires, which had been sequenced separately. The raw public reads went through TCRdb reprocessing: fastp at Q25, MiXCR clone calling, in-frame beta chains kept. Rows with one shared CDR3 protein collapse into an entry with the most common genes and DNA. TCRdb's processing, not the authors' own work, is the source of the V and J calls. This sample holds around 340,000 distinct CDR3 sequences; approximately 12% were observed only once. The top ten clonotypes cover 20% to 25% of the sample.

CDR1 and CDR2, per the germline V gene (reference sequence), are SEHNR and FQNEAQ. The CDR3 holds 14 amino acids from the cysteine to the phenylalanine. The sequence is cut down to CDR3 DNA, 42 bases in frame from base 1. Relative to germline, V is 5 bases shorter and J is 3 bases shorter, with 11 bases between their ends. Ficoll-Paque density gradient centrifugation was used to isolate PBMCs. Overall study outcomes, separate from this receptor: Some responding clones were found in pre-infection memory, which suggests that pre-existing cross-reactive memory T cells took part in the SARS-CoV-2 response. Only a couple of mild cases were covered in the study, and larger cohorts including severe cases with pre-infection samples were considered necessary. SARS-CoV-2 specificity was not confirmed for the second-wave clones peaking on day 37. Clones that contracted from day 15 to 85 showed balanced CD4/CD8 phenotypes, whereas a second wave of clones that expanded from day 15 to 37 leaned towards CD4+. Contracting CD4+ clones were found mainly in CM and EM memory subsets, while CD8+ clones were enriched in EMRA.

The sample holds a few counts of this clonotype. Its antigen specificity is not known. Per-nucleotide qualities are absent, and no much larger clonotype sits a single base away. The receptor was isolated from a man aged 18-30 years who had mild COVID-19 (a few samples of this study predate the infection). The sample titles of this study are shuffled in the database, so cell type and time point are left out; the donor was told from shared clones. The sample consisted of PBMCs or a T cell subset sorted from them (not recorded which). This receptor chain uses TRBV7-9 and TRBJ1-3; 5 matching bases give a weak D call of TRBD1. The nucleotide sequence is given as TGTGCCAGCAGCCGCCAGGGATATGGAAACACCATATATTTT. Its translation is CASSRQGYGNTIYF.